The 32 T cell receptor beta chains presented below share a single source sample, sequenced in a study of CD8 T cells in ankylosing spondylitis. From the 5' RACE reads, TCRdb called clonotypes with MiXCR, one entry per CDR3 protein. The table lists some 220,000 distinct CDR3 sequences, around 8% of them singletons. Sequenced: blood, either unsorted or a sorted T cell fraction (not recorded which). These receptor sequences come from a female donor with ankylosing spondylitis or in good health (not recorded which).

At least ten counts were recorded for this clonotype. The gene calls are TRBV4-2 and TRBJ2-7; TRBD1 is a possible D gene (6 bases). This CDR3 contains 14 residues. V lost 4 bases to trimming and J lost 6 bases, with 16 bases between them. CDR1 and CDR2 (germline): LGHNA, YNFKEQ. CDR3 DNA: TGTGCCAGCAGCCTCACCGATCAGGGGAGCGAGCAGTACTTC. It translates to CASSLTDQGSEQYF.

This clonotype was picked up many times. The chain carries TRBV11-2 and TRBJ2-1; the D is unclear. The CDR3 runs 14 residues. Germline V CDR1 and CDR2: SGHAT, FQNNGV. V was pared by 0 bases and J by 8 bases, with 11 bases between. The chain's CDR3 is CASSLDGQTHEQFF. The DNA for the CDR3 is TGTGCCAGCAGCTTAGACGGGCAAACCCATGAGCAGTTCTTC.

This clonotype was counted at least ten times. CDR3 sequence reads: CSARENRVRGAFF. The CDR3 DNA reads TGCAGTGCTAGAGAGAACCGAGTACGGGGAGCTTTCTTT. V is TRBV20-1 and J is TRBJ1-1; D is uncertain. The V gene lost 0 bases and the J gene lost 10 bases, with 15 bases spanning the gap. The germline V gene has CDR1 DFQATT and CDR2 SNEGSKA (reference sequence). The CDR3 runs 13 residues.

This clonotype has ten or more counts. V usage is TRBV5-5 and J usage is TRBJ2-1; perhaps TRBD2 as D (5 bases). CDR1 is SGHKS, CDR2 YYEKEE, per germline (reference sequence). There are 13 residues in the CDR3. Trimming took 2 bases from V and 5 from J, leaving 8 bases between them. The CDR3 DNA reads TGTGCCAGCAGCTTTGGAGCGGACAATGAGCAGTTCTTC. Translation: CASSFGADNEQFF.

This clonotype was recorded many times. The chain employs TRBV7-2 and TRBJ2-7, with 11 bases matching TRBD2. V was clipped by 1 base and J by 1 base; unmatched bases: 3. The CDR3 is made up of 16 amino acids. The germline V gene encodes CDR1 SGHTA and CDR2 FQGNSA. CDR3 bases: TGTGCCAGCAGCTTAGAGGGGACTAGCGGATCCTACGAGCAGTACTTC. As protein: CASSLEGTSGSYEQYF.

This clonotype has at least ten counts. The chain joins TRBV3-1 to TRBJ1-4, with D maybe TRBD1 (5 bases). This CDR3 has 18 residues. The germline CDR1 and CDR2 sequences are LGHDT and YNNKEL (reference sequence). With 0 bases removed from V and 0 bases from J, the gap between germline ends came to 14 bases. CDR3 nucleotide sequence: TGTGCCAGCAGCCAAGAGGGGGTAACCCCCACAACTAATGAAAAACTGTTTTTT. Protein: CASSQEGVTPTTNEKLFF.

The sample holds many counts of this clonotype. The chain recombines TRBV20-1 with TRBJ1-1, with TRBD1 as a possible D gene (5 bases). Trimming removed 4 bases at V and 2 bases at J, with 11 bases between. Germline V gene sequence: CDR1 DFQATT, CDR2 SNEGSKA (reference sequence). CDR3 size: 13 residues. The CDR3 region is CSAMGRTNTEAFF. Written as DNA, the CDR3 is TGCAGTGCTATGGGACGGACAAACACTGAAGCTTTCTTT.

The chain combines TRBV29-1 with TRBJ2-5; 7 bases agree with TRBD1. The CDR3 totals 11 residues. Germline CDR1 SQVTM, CDR2 ANQGSEA. Germline trimming cut 6 bases from V and 2 bases from J; bases unmatched to any gene: 0. The CDR3 protein is CSVDRQETQYF. CDR3 nucleotides: TGCAGCGTGGACAGGCAAGAGACCCAGTACTTC.

This clonotype was seen repeatedly, ten times or more. The genes are TRBV12-3 or TRBV12-4 and TRBJ2-5; 10 bases align to TRBD2. CDR3 length: 14 residues. The trim removed 4 bases at V and 3 bases at J, leaving 2 bases unmatched. This CDR3 is CASSYGLAEETQYF. The CDR3 DNA is TGTGCCAGCAGTTACGGACTAGCGGAAGAGACCCAGTACTTC.

This clonotype was counted at least ten times. V is TRBV12-3 or TRBV12-4 and J is TRBJ2-7, with a possible D match to TRBD1 (5 bases). This CDR3 comprises 13 residues. Between the trimmed V and J ends, which lost 6 bases and 1 base, there was a span of 10 bases. Here the CDR3 reads CASSFRVSYEQYF. CDR3 coding DNA: TGTGCCAGCAGCTTCAGGGTTTCCTACGAGCAGTACTTC.

This clonotype occurred many times. The chain combines TRBV29-1 with TRBJ2-5; unclear D gene. This CDR3 region has 11 residues. Trimming shortened V by 6 bases and J by 5 bases, and 10 bases separated the two germline ends. From germline, CDR1 is SQVTM and CDR2 ANQGSEA. CDR3 sequence (DNA): TGCAGCGTGCCGGCCCCGGAGACCCAGTACTTC. Protein: CSVPAPETQYF.

Ten or more counts support this clonotype. This chain uses TRBV4-3 with TRBJ2-1; D not resolved. V was trimmed by 0 bases and J by 8 bases, leaving 11 bases between them. This CDR3 region has 14 residues. Looked up from germline, CDR1 is LGHNA and CDR2 is YSLEER. CDR3 protein: CASSQESRVDEQFF. As DNA, the CDR3 is TGCGCCAGCAGCCAAGAGTCTAGGGTGGATGAGCAGTTCTTC.

This clonotype was recorded a few times. The genes are TRBV2 and TRBJ2-5; TRBD2 agrees at 7 bases. The V gene end was trimmed by 8 bases and the J gene end by 5 bases; junction bases not matched to a gene: 14. Germline V gives CDR1 SNHLY, CDR2 FYNNEI. CDR3 length: 15 residues. CDR3 DNA: TGTGCCAGCGGCCGGGGGGACTACACCCGGGAGACCCAGTACTTC. Protein sequence: CASGRGDYTRETQYF.

This clonotype was recorded many times. The V and J genes are TRBV4-3 and TRBJ1-4; D might be TRBD1 (5 bases). From germline, CDR1 is LGHNA and CDR2 YSLEER. The CDR3 contains 14 residues. The ends were cut back, 2 bases at V and 8 bases at J, with 12 bases in the middle. The CDR3 bases are TGCGCCAGCAGCCAACGTCGGGGGAACGAAAAACTGTTTTTT. Translation gives CASSQRRGNEKLFF.

In regard to this clonotype: Just one base apart from a much larger clone, this may be a read error. The CDR3 spells CASSPDYNKQFF. In nucleotides, the CDR3 is TGTGCCAGCAGCCCGGACTACAATAAGCAGTTCTTC. The rearrangement uses TRBV6-1 and TRBJ2-1; possibly TRBD2 for D (6 bases). CDR1 MNHNS and CDR2 SASEGT come from the germline V gene. CDR3 length equals 12 residues.

This clonotype was detected many times. The chain combines TRBV11-2 with TRBJ2-7, with a tentative D call TRBD2 (6 bases). V gave up 6 bases and J gave up 4 bases, with 10 bases separating them. This CDR3 has 12 amino acids. CDR1 and CDR2 (germline): SGHAT, FQNNGV. CDR3 amino acids: CASRKAGYEQYF. The CDR3, as DNA: TGTGCCAGCAGGAAGGCGGGGTACGAGCAGTACTTC. Based on the CDR3 plus reference TRBV11-2 and TRBJ2-7, the full variable domain is EAGVAQSPRYKIIEKRQSVAFWCNPISGHATLYWYQQILGQGPKLLIQFQNNGVVDDSQLPKDRFSAERLKGVDSTLKIQPAKLEDSAVYLCASRKAGYEQYFGPGTRLTVT.

This clonotype was observed at least ten times. The rearrangement uses TRBV9 and TRBJ2-1, with TRBD2 matching over 11 bases. CDR3 length: 16 residues. The V gene end was trimmed by 3 bases and the J gene end by 7 bases; junction bases not matched to a gene: 9. Germline V gene sequence: CDR1 SGDLS, CDR2 YYNGEE. The CDR3 DNA follows: TGTGCCAGCAGCGCCAAACTAGCGGGAGTAACGAATGAGCAGTTCTTC. Its translation is CASSAKLAGVTNEQFF. Variable domain in full (rest from reference TRBV9 and TRBJ2-1): DSGVTQTPKHLITATGQRVTLRCSPRSGDLSVYWYQQSLDQGLQFLIQYYNGEERAKGNILERFSAQQFPDLHSELNLSSLELGDSALYFCASSAKLAGVTNEQFFGPGTRLTVL.

At least ten counts were recorded for this clonotype. The genes are TRBV15 and TRBJ1-4; D is undetermined. Trimming removed 0 bases from V and 10 bases from J, with 9 bases in between. The CDR3 totals 13 residues. The germline gives CDR1 LNHNV, CDR2 YYDKDF (reference sequence). The chain's CDR3 is CATSRDRRGKLFF. In DNA form, the CDR3 reads TGTGCCACCAGCAGAGATCGACGCGGAAAACTGTTTTTT.

This clonotype was recorded many times. The CDR3 sequence: CASSPYTLQGNNEQFF. CDR3 in DNA: TGTGCCAGCAGCCCCTATACCCTCCAGGGGAACAATGAGCAGTTCTTC. The chain uses TRBV7-8 and TRBJ2-1; D might be TRBD1 (6 bases). This CDR3 is built from 16 residues. Per the germline V gene, CDR1 is SGHVS and CDR2 is FQNEAQ. V was shortened by 5 bases and J by 5 bases, with 19 bases between the two germline ends.

This clonotype was seen ten or more times. The V gene is TRBV7-2, the J gene TRBJ2-3; 10 bases are a match to TRBD2. Germline values: CDR1 SGHTA, CDR2 FQGNSA. Trimming cost V 2 bases and J 4 bases; bases outside gene matches: 3. The CDR3 length is 15 residues. CDR3 sequence: CASSLTAGGPDTQYF. The CDR3 region has the DNA TGTGCCAGCAGCTTAACAGCGGGAGGGCCAGATACGCAGTATTTT.

The chain employs TRBV20-1 and TRBJ2-3, with 10 bases lining up with TRBD2. Germline lookup yields CDR1 DFQATT and CDR2 SNEGSKA (reference sequence). The length of the CDR3 is 15 residues. V gave up 5 bases and J gave up 1 base; unmatched junction bases: 6. CDR3 sequence (DNA): TGCAGTGCTCAGGGTGGGACTAGCGGCACAGATACGCAGTATTTT. Translation: CSAQGGTSGTDTQYF.

This clonotype has at least ten counts. The chain employs TRBV10-1 and TRBJ2-1; a weak D match, TRBD2 (5 bases). CDR1 is WNHNN and CDR2 is SYGVQD in the germline V gene (reference sequence). V gave up 9 bases and J gave up 0 bases, with 12 bases separating them. This CDR3 is built from 14 residues. CDR3 region: CARIALRSYNEQFF. The CDR3 DNA reads TGCGCCAGAATAGCGCTACGCTCCTACAATGAGCAGTTCTTC.

This clonotype has ten or more counts. CDR3 sequence reads: CASSRLPQETQYF. DNA for the CDR3: TGTGCCAGCAGCCGCCTCCCCCAAGAGACCCAGTACTTC. V usage is TRBV11-2 and J usage is TRBJ2-5, with D hard to call. Per germline, CDR1 SGHAT and CDR2 FQNNGV. This CDR3 has 13 residues. V lost 5 bases and J lost 1, with 8 bases in between.

This clonotype came up many times. The chain joins TRBV12-3 or TRBV12-4 to TRBJ2-5, with 9 bases matching TRBD2. The CDR3 is 15 amino acids. V was pared by 5 bases and J by 4 bases, with 8 bases of the junction left unmatched. CDR3 protein: CASSLSGSGGETQYF. The CDR3 region has the DNA TGTGCCAGCAGTCTTAGCGGGAGTGGAGGAGAGACCCAGTACTTC.

The chain combines TRBV6-1 with TRBJ2-7; 7 bases are a match to TRBD1. CDR3 length: 14 amino acids. J gave up 2 bases and V 7 bases, and 8 bases lay outside the gene matches. CDR1 and CDR2 (germline): MNHNS, SASEGT. The CDR3 region is CASTQGDPPYEQYF. CDR3 nucleotides: TGTGCCAGCACCCAGGGGGACCCTCCCTACGAGCAGTACTTC.

This clonotype has a count of ten or more. The chain combines TRBV29-1 with TRBJ1-2; no definite D call. This CDR3 is built from 14 residues. Germline V gives CDR1 SQVTM, CDR2 ANQGSEA. The V gene lost 4 bases and the J gene lost 6 bases, with 18 bases spanning the gap. The CDR3 spells CSVVQGNIGNGYTF. CDR3 DNA sequence: TGCAGCGTTGTTCAAGGAAACATAGGCAATGGCTACACCTTC.

This clonotype appeared a few times. The chain has TRBV6-2 or TRBV6-3 and TRBJ1-2; the D gene is possibly TRBD1 (5 bases). Trimming took off 5 bases at V and 5 bases at J, with 21 bases between the two ends. This CDR3 is 16 amino acids long. Looked up from germline, CDR1 is MNHEY and CDR2 is SVGEGT. CDR3 loop: CASSTQAGTLTYGYTF. As DNA, the CDR3 is TGTGCCAGCAGTACGCAGGCTGGGACGCTGACGTATGGCTACACCTTC.

This rearrangement joins TRBV19 to TRBJ2-5, with TRBD1 as a possible D gene (6 bases). V was pared by 3 bases and J by 3 bases, with 8 bases between. Germline loops: CDR1 LNHDA, CDR2 SQIVND (reference sequence). This CDR3 has 13 residues. CDR3 region: CASSMNREETQYF. The CDR3 region has the DNA TGTGCCAGTAGTATGAACAGGGAAGAGACCCAGTACTTC. Combining the CDR3 with reference TRBV19 and TRBJ2-5 gives the whole variable domain DGGITQSPKYLFRKEGQNVTLSCEQNLNHDAMYWYRQDPGQGLRLIYYSQIVNDFQKGDIAEGYSVSREKKESFPLTVTSAQKNPTAFYLCASSMNREETQYFGPGTRLLVL.

This clonotype was counted between two and nine times. This chain joins TRBV15 and TRBJ2-2; maybe TRBD1 (6 bases). Trimming took 8 bases from V and 2 from J, leaving 15 bases between them. The CDR3 covers 15 residues. Germline V gene lookup returns CDR1 LNHNV and CDR2 YYDKDF (reference sequence). CDR3 bases: TGTGCCACCCGAGCTTCCGGGACAAACACCGGGGAGCTGTTTTTT. Translation: CATRASGTNTGELFF.

As concerns this clonotype: A read error may be the cause here, since a much bigger clone is one base away. V gene TRBV7-2 combines with J gene TRBJ2-7, with D perhaps matching TRBD2 (6 bases). Trimming removed 8 bases at V and 6 bases at J, with 17 bases between. The germline CDR1 and CDR2 sequences are SGHTA and FQGNSA. This CDR3 has 13 amino acids. CDR3 nucleotide sequence: TGTGCCAGCTCCCGGATGGGCGGGGTCGAGCAGTACTTC. Protein: CASSRMGGVEQYF.

The chain employs TRBV28 and TRBJ1-5; 7 nucleotides align to TRBD1. Germline CDR1 reads MDHEN; CDR2 reads SYDVKM. V shed 6 bases, J shed 7 bases, and the junction held 12 bases outside the gene matches. The CDR3 is 15 residues long. The DNA of the CDR3 is TGTGCCAGCAGCCCCTCCGACAGGGTTTTGCAGCCCCAGCATTTT. The encoded protein is CASSPSDRVLQPQHF.

As regards this clonotype: One base away lies a much larger clone, so this may be a sequencing read error. The chain recombines TRBV2 with TRBJ2-1; a weak D match, TRBD2 (5 bases). Looked up from germline, CDR1 is SNHLY and CDR2 is FYNNEI. Trimming pared 8 bases from V and 4 bases from J, leaving 12 bases between. This CDR3 spans 13 amino acids. The CDR3 nucleotides read TGTGCCAGCGTAACTAGAGAGTACAATGAGCAGTTCTTC. Residues: CASVTREYNEQFF.